Listed below are T cell receptor beta chains from one sample, sequenced in a study of blood T cells in healthy people across ages. TCRdb reanalysed the 5' RACE reads using MiXCR and keeps one entry per CDR3 protein. The sample yields some 1 million distinct CDR3 sequences, under 55% seen once. The sample comprised blood. All receptors come from a woman aged 55-75 years in good health. Both conserved end residues are part of each CDR3. A D gene is named only where the DNA matches it firmly. Part of the rows lack a size; the others show once, few, many or a class for expanded clones.

CDR3aa: CASSPSWNTEAFF
CDR3nt: TGTGCCAGCAGCCCCAGTTGGAACACTGAAGCTTTCTTT
j_gene: TRBJ1-1
d_gene: .
abundance: few
v_gene: TRBV12-3/TRBV12-4

CDR3aa: CASRAVTGLVQPQHF
CDR3nt: TGTGCCAGCAGAGCAGTGACAGGGTTGGTCCAGCCCCAGCATTTT
j_gene: TRBJ1-5
d_gene: TRBD1
abundance: .
v_gene: TRBV6-6

CDR3aa: CASSQDGTAYEQYF
CDR3nt: TGTGCCAGCAGCCAAGATGGTACAGCCTACGAGCAGTACTTC
j_gene: TRBJ2-7
d_gene: .
abundance: few
v_gene: TRBV4-2

CDR3aa: CASTGPMNTEAFF
CDR3nt: TGTGCCAGCACCGGACCCATGAACACTGAAGCTTTCTTT
j_gene: TRBJ1-1
d_gene: .
abundance: .
v_gene: TRBV6-1

CDR3aa: CASSLYGKVGYEQYF
CDR3nt: TGTGCCAGCAGCTTATACGGTAAAGTAGGCTACGAGCAGTACTTC
j_gene: TRBJ2-7
d_gene: .
abundance: .
v_gene: TRBV7-3

CDR3aa: CASLGQRTYEQYF
CDR3nt: TGTGCCAGCCTAGGACAGAGAACCTACGAGCAGTACTTC
j_gene: TRBJ2-7
d_gene: .
abundance: .
v_gene: TRBV2

CDR3aa: CASSQVGTVPNIQYF
CDR3nt: TGCGCCAGCAGCCAAGTAGGAACGGTCCCAAACATTCAGTACTTC
j_gene: TRBJ2-4
d_gene: .
abundance: .
v_gene: TRBV4-1

CDR3aa: CASSHGLAEQNFYVQYF
CDR3nt: TGTGCCAGCAGCCATGGACTAGCGGAACAGAATTTCTACGTGCAGTACTTC
j_gene: TRBJ2-5
d_gene: TRBD2
abundance: .
v_gene: TRBV7-9

CDR3aa: CASRGDRVRGEQYF
CDR3nt: TGTGCCAGCAGGGGGGACAGGGTGCGAGGCGAGCAGTACTTC
j_gene: TRBJ2-7
d_gene: TRBD1
abundance: few
v_gene: TRBV6-5

CDR3aa: CVSTGQGRLADAYEQYF
CDR3nt: TGTGTCAGCACCGGGCAGGGACGGCTAGCGGATGCCTACGAGCAGTACTTC
j_gene: TRBJ2-7
d_gene: TRBD2
abundance: .
v_gene: TRBV12-3/TRBV12-4

CDR3aa: CSANKGGGEPSEQYF
CDR3nt: TGCAGTGCTAACAAAGGGGGCGGGGAGCCCTCCGAGCAGTACTTC
j_gene: TRBJ2-7
d_gene: .
abundance: .
v_gene: TRBV20-1

CDR3aa: CAISESVGQGWTDTQYF
CDR3nt: TGTGCCATCAGTGAGTCGGTCGGACAGGGGTGGACAGATACGCAGTATTTT
j_gene: TRBJ2-3
d_gene: TRBD1
abundance: .
v_gene: TRBV10-3

CDR3aa: CASSPAAQIAYEQYF
CDR3nt: TGTGCCAGCAGTCCGGCAGCCCAGATAGCCTACGAGCAGTACTTC
j_gene: TRBJ2-7
d_gene: .
abundance: .
v_gene: TRBV27

CDR3aa: CSARDSATGFGNIQYF
CDR3nt: TGCAGTGCTAGAGATTCCGCGACAGGGTTCGGGAACATTCAGTACTTC
j_gene: TRBJ2-4
d_gene: TRBD1
abundance: few
v_gene: TRBV20-1

CDR3aa: CSALSRGGTNEKLFF
CDR3nt: TGCAGCGCCCTCTCTAGGGGAGGTACTAATGAAAAACTGTTTTTT
j_gene: TRBJ1-4
d_gene: .
abundance: .
v_gene: TRBV29-1

CDR3aa: CASSEEGAAGELFF
CDR3nt: TGTGCCAGCAGTGAAGAGGGGGCGGCCGGGGAGCTGTTTTTT
j_gene: TRBJ2-2
d_gene: TRBD1
abundance: .
v_gene: TRBV2

CDR3aa: CASRLAPGYEQYF
CDR3nt: TGTGCCAGCAGGCTCGCTCCGGGCTACGAGCAGTACTTC
j_gene: TRBJ2-7
d_gene: .
abundance: .
v_gene: TRBV2

CDR3aa: CASVPGLAKNIQYF
CDR3nt: TGTGCTAGTGTCCCGGGACTAGCCAAAAACATTCAGTACTTC
j_gene: TRBJ2-4
d_gene: .
abundance: .
v_gene: TRBV12-5

CDR3aa: CASSHGANLYEQYF
CDR3nt: TGCGCCAGCAGCCATGGAGCTAATCTCTACGAGCAGTACTTC
j_gene: TRBJ2-7
d_gene: .
abundance: .
v_gene: TRBV4-1

CDR3aa: CASSRRSADTQYF
CDR3nt: TGTGCCAGCAGCAGACGGAGCGCAGATACGCAGTATTTT
j_gene: TRBJ2-3
d_gene: .
abundance: .
v_gene: TRBV12-3/TRBV12-4

CDR3aa: CSVERGSDTEAFF
CDR3nt: TGCAGCGTTGAGAGGGGCAGCGACACTGAAGCTTTCTTT
j_gene: TRBJ1-1
d_gene: .
abundance: .
v_gene: TRBV29-1

CDR3aa: CASRDGMYEQYF
CDR3nt: TGTGCCAGCAGGGACGGGATGTACGAGCAGTACTTC
j_gene: TRBJ2-7
d_gene: .
abundance: once
v_gene: TRBV6-5

CDR3aa: CATSRGPSGRGEETQYF
CDR3nt: TGTGCCACCAGCAGAGGCCCAAGCGGGAGAGGGGAAGAGACCCAGTACTTC
j_gene: TRBJ2-5
d_gene: TRBD2
abundance: .
v_gene: TRBV15

CDR3aa: CSASQEGGYAEDEQYF
CDR3nt: TGCAGTGCTAGCCAAGAAGGGGGCTATGCGGAGGACGAGCAGTACTTC
j_gene: TRBJ2-7
d_gene: TRBD1
abundance: .
v_gene: TRBV20-1

CDR3aa: CASSHSSGIRAYEQYF
CDR3nt: TGTGCCAGCAGCCACTCTAGCGGGATTAGGGCCTACGAGCAGTACTTC
j_gene: TRBJ2-7
d_gene: TRBD2
abundance: many
v_gene: TRBV5-5

CDR3aa: CAISAATGAPADTQYF
CDR3nt: TGTGCCATCAGTGCGGCGACAGGGGCTCCCGCAGATACGCAGTATTTT
j_gene: TRBJ2-3
d_gene: TRBD1
abundance: few
v_gene: TRBV10-3

CDR3aa: CASRGDGTNTEAFF
CDR3nt: TGTGCCAGCAGAGGGGACGGGACGAACACTGAAGCTTTCTTT
j_gene: TRBJ1-1
d_gene: .
abundance: .
v_gene: TRBV2

CDR3aa: CASTIPGASGSNEQFF
CDR3nt: TGTGCCAGCACCATCCCCGGGGCTAGCGGGAGTAATGAGCAGTTCTTC
j_gene: TRBJ2-1
d_gene: TRBD2
abundance: .
v_gene: TRBV28

CDR3aa: CASSAFVRSDTQYF
CDR3nt: TGCGCCAGCAGCGCCTTCGTCCGATCAGATACGCAGTATTTT
j_gene: TRBJ2-3
d_gene: .
abundance: .
v_gene: TRBV10-1

CDR3aa: CASSLRTGSGGGYGGEQFF
CDR3nt: TGTGCCAGCAGTCTGAGGACAGGGTCCGGCGGAGGGTATGGCGGTGAGCAGTTCTTC
j_gene: TRBJ2-1
d_gene: TRBD1
abundance: .
v_gene: TRBV2

CDR3aa: CASSLGRFDEQYF
CDR3nt: TGTGCCAGCAGCTTGGGTAGGTTTGACGAGCAGTACTTC
j_gene: TRBJ2-7
d_gene: .
abundance: .
v_gene: TRBV5-6

CDR3aa: CASSLSDIYNSPLHF
CDR3nt: TGTGCCAGCAGTTTATCAGACATCTATAATTCACCCCTCCACTTT
j_gene: TRBJ1-6
d_gene: .
abundance: few
v_gene: TRBV12-3/TRBV12-4

CDR3aa: CASSSEPGRSNQPQHF
CDR3nt: TGTGCCAGCAGTTCCGAGCCCGGACGGAGCAATCAGCCCCAGCATTTT
j_gene: TRBJ1-5
d_gene: .
abundance: .
v_gene: TRBV28

CDR3aa: CASSVRTAGELFF
CDR3nt: TGTGCCAGCAGCGTCAGGACGGCCGGGGAGCTGTTTTTT
j_gene: TRBJ2-2
d_gene: .
abundance: .
v_gene: TRBV9

CDR3aa: CASSYLDSSSYNEQFF
CDR3nt: TGTGCCAGCAGTTACCTTGACAGTAGCTCCTACAATGAGCAGTTCTTC
j_gene: TRBJ2-1
d_gene: .
abundance: few
v_gene: TRBV7-9

CDR3aa: CASSFSAGASETQYF
CDR3nt: TGTGCCAGCAGCTTTTCGGCGGGGGCCAGCGAGACCCAGTACTTC
j_gene: TRBJ2-5
d_gene: .
abundance: .
v_gene: TRBV7-6

CDR3aa: CASSEPRAPADEQYF
CDR3nt: TGTGCCAGCAGTGAGCCCAGGGCCCCCGCGGACGAGCAGTACTTC
j_gene: TRBJ2-7
d_gene: .
abundance: few
v_gene: TRBV27

CDR3aa: CAISESLGSYYGYTF
CDR3nt: TGTGCCATCAGTGAGTCGTTAGGTTCATACTATGGCTACACCTTC
j_gene: TRBJ1-2
d_gene: .
abundance: few
v_gene: TRBV10-3

CDR3aa: CSARGTSGYNEQFF
CDR3nt: TGCAGTGCTAGAGGGACTAGCGGTTACAATGAGCAGTTCTTC
j_gene: TRBJ2-1
d_gene: TRBD2
abundance: many
v_gene: TRBV20-1

CDR3aa: CASSHGPGLGVTDTQYF
CDR3nt: TGTGCCAGCAGCCACGGCCCGGGACTAGGGGTCACAGATACGCAGTATTTT
j_gene: TRBJ2-3
d_gene: TRBD2
abundance: once
v_gene: TRBV4-2

CDR3aa: CASRRSTGGSYEQYF
CDR3nt: TGCGCCAGCAGACGATCGACAGGGGGGTCCTACGAGCAGTACTTC
j_gene: TRBJ2-7
d_gene: TRBD1
abundance: few
v_gene: TRBV5-1

CDR3aa: CASSLTGTGPFF
CDR3nt: TGTGCCAGCAGTTTAACCGGGACAGGACCGTTCTTC
j_gene: TRBJ2-1
d_gene: TRBD1
abundance: .
v_gene: TRBV28

CDR3aa: CASGLRGRNTEAFF
CDR3nt: TGTGCCAGCGGGCTCAGGGGGAGGAACACTGAAGCTTTCTTT
j_gene: TRBJ1-1
d_gene: TRBD1
abundance: .
v_gene: TRBV3-1

CDR3aa: CASSPLGQRSYEQYF
CDR3nt: TGCGCCAGCAGCCCGCTTGGACAGCGCTCCTACGAGCAGTACTTC
j_gene: TRBJ2-7
d_gene: .
abundance: .
v_gene: TRBV5-1

CDR3aa: CASSQVMATQTQYF
CDR3nt: TGTGCCAGCAGCCAAGTGATGGCCACTCAGACCCAGTACTTC
j_gene: TRBJ2-5
d_gene: .
abundance: .
v_gene: TRBV3-1

CDR3aa: CAIRAQLAGAYNEQYF
CDR3nt: TGTGCCATCAGGGCCCAACTAGCGGGAGCGTACAATGAGCAGTACTTC
j_gene: TRBJ2-7
d_gene: TRBD2
abundance: .
v_gene: TRBV10-3

CDR3aa: CASSDGTGQGLNYGYTF
CDR3nt: TGTGCCAGCAGTGATGGGACAGGGCAGGGATTAAACTATGGCTACACCTTC
j_gene: TRBJ1-2
d_gene: TRBD1
abundance: many
v_gene: TRBV27

CDR3aa: CSARPRDRKRTNQPQHF
CDR3nt: TGCAGTGCTAGGCCCCGGGACCGAAAAAGGACAAATCAGCCCCAGCATTTT
j_gene: TRBJ1-5
d_gene: .
abundance: few
v_gene: TRBV20-1

CDR3aa: CASSLGGVGSYIEQYF
CDR3nt: TGTGCCAGCAGCTTAGGCGGGGTAGGTTCCTACATTGAGCAGTACTTC
j_gene: TRBJ2-7
d_gene: .
abundance: .
v_gene: TRBV7-6

CDR3aa: CASSKVPGRVNTEAFF
CDR3nt: TGTGCCAGCAGCAAAGTCCCAGGGCGTGTGAACACTGAAGCTTTCTTT
j_gene: TRBJ1-1
d_gene: .
abundance: .
v_gene: TRBV21-1

CDR3aa: CSARRTRERSAEQFF
CDR3nt: TGCAGTGCTAGGCGAACTCGGGAGAGGTCGGCCGAGCAGTTCTTC
j_gene: TRBJ2-1
d_gene: .
abundance: .
v_gene: TRBV20-1

CDR3aa: CSARDEETQYF
CDR3nt: TGCAGTGCTAGAGACGAGGAGACCCAGTACTTC
j_gene: TRBJ2-5
d_gene: .
abundance: .
v_gene: TRBV20-1

CDR3aa: CASSLQTGGYGYTF
CDR3nt: TGTGCCAGCAGCTTACAGACAGGCGGCTATGGCTACACCTTC
j_gene: TRBJ1-2
d_gene: .
abundance: .
v_gene: TRBV5-5

CDR3aa: CATDGTGGSTF
CDR3nt: TGTGCCACCGACGGGACAGGGGGAAGCACCTTC
j_gene: TRBJ1-2
d_gene: TRBD1
abundance: .
v_gene: TRBV5-5

CDR3aa: CSALLGRSSYEQYF
CDR3nt: TGCAGTGCACTCCTGGGACGGAGCTCCTACGAGCAGTACTTC
j_gene: TRBJ2-7
d_gene: .
abundance: .
v_gene: TRBV20-1

CDR3aa: CASSQVRAGTSGKTYEQYF
CDR3nt: TGCGCCAGCAGCCAAGTCCGGGCAGGGACTAGCGGGAAGACTTACGAGCAGTACTTC
j_gene: TRBJ2-7
d_gene: TRBD2
abundance: few
v_gene: TRBV4-1

CDR3aa: CSGQAQETQYF
CDR3nt: TGCAGTGGGCAGGCCCAAGAGACCCAGTACTTC
j_gene: TRBJ2-5
d_gene: .
abundance: .
v_gene: TRBV20-1

CDR3aa: CASSLDYREQYF
CDR3nt: TGTGCCAGCAGCTTAGACTACCGGGAGCAGTACTTC
j_gene: TRBJ2-4
d_gene: .
abundance: .
v_gene: TRBV11-2

CDR3aa: CASSAVLGEGSHGCTF
CDR3nt: TGTGCCAGCAGTGCTGTATTAGGAGAGGGGAGCCATGGCTGCACCTTC
j_gene: TRBJ1-2
d_gene: .
abundance: .
v_gene: TRBV12-3/TRBV12-4

CDR3aa: CASSGEVNYGYTF
CDR3nt: TGCGCCAGCAGCGGGGAGGTGAACTATGGCTACACCTTC
j_gene: TRBJ1-2
d_gene: .
abundance: .
v_gene: TRBV5-1